Below are 21 T cell receptor beta chains sequenced from a single sample in a study of cytomegalovirus exposure and HLA in healthy donors. With 60 Vbeta and 13 Jbeta primers, the PCR was carried out. Repertoires were generated with immunoSEQ multiplex PCR, while TCRdb's copy carries only in-frame clones and drops some. The sample holds roughly 100,000 clones, more than 9.5% seen once. Sequenced input: PBMCs. These receptors originate from a middle-aged man in good health and CMV-seropositive.

This clone has only a few counts. The V and J genes are TRBV10-3 and TRBJ2-7; D gene unclear. Between the trimmed V and J ends, which lost 6 bases and 4 bases, there was a span of 13 bases. Germline CDR1 reads ENHRY; CDR2 reads SYGVKD. This CDR3 is 13 amino acids long. The CDR3 region has the DNA TGTGCCATCAGAGATCCCATCGGGTACGAGCAGTACTTC. Protein product: CAIRDPIGYEQYF.

The V gene is TRBV11-2, the J gene TRBJ1-1; the D gene is possibly TRBD1 (5 bases). The CDR3 runs 13 residues. The germline CDR1 and CDR2 sequences are SGHAT and FQNNGV. Trimming shortened V by 7 bases and J by 1 base, and 10 bases separated the two germline ends. The CDR3 sequence is CASTLGANTEAFF. The CDR3 nucleotides are TGTGCCAGCACCCTTGGGGCGAACACTGAAGCTTTCTTT.

The chain recombines TRBV7-9 with TRBJ2-3; maybe TRBD2 (6 bases). Germline CDR1 SEHNR, CDR2 FQNEAQ (reference sequence). The V and J ends lost 0 bases and 2 bases respectively, with 21 bases between them. This CDR3 has 19 amino acids. CDR3 protein: CASSLARIAGKGHTDTQYF. CDR3 DNA: TGTGCCAGCAGCTTAGCGCGAATTGCGGGAAAGGGTCACACAGATACGCAGTATTTT.

The chain couples TRBV28 to TRBJ1-6; TRBD1 aligns across 11 bases. CDR1 is MDHEN and CDR2 is SYDVKM in the germline V gene. With 5 bases clipped from V and 6 bases from J, the junction kept 6 bases outside the gene matches. The CDR3 spans 16 residues. The CDR3 coding sequence is TGTGCCAGCAGTCCTCGGACAGGGGGCTTTAATTCACCCCTCCACTTT. It specifies CASSPRTGGFNSPLHF.

This clone was seen just once. J is TRBJ1-5 and V is TRBV27; D is perhaps TRBD1 (6 bases). V lost 5 bases and J 0 bases, leaving 23 bases between the germline ends. This CDR3 has 19 amino acids. CDR1 MNHEY and CDR2 SMNVEV come from the germline V gene (reference sequence). CDR3 residues: CASSTRTVRRIYSNQPQHF. CDR3 coding DNA: TGTGCCAGCAGTACCAGGACAGTGAGAAGGATATATAGCAATCAGCCCCAGCATTTT.

This chain links TRBV12-2 with TRBJ2-7; the tabulated D call, TRBD1, remains unverified against the DNA. TRBV12-2 is described as a pseudogene. The CDR3 is 15 amino acids. As DNA, the CDR3 is TGTGCAAGTCGCCCTAGGGACAGGGAGTTCGGCGAGCAGTACTTC. It is translated as CASRPRDREFGEQYF.

The rearrangement links TRBV6-6 to TRBJ2-6; tentatively, D is TRBD1 (5 bases). The CDR3 is made up of 16 amino acids. V was cut by 7 bases and J by 2 bases, with 15 bases left in between. Germline V gene data show CDR1 as MNHNY and CDR2 as SVGAGI (reference sequence). The CDR3 DNA follows: TGTGCCAGCAATAGTTTAGGGGCACCTGGGGCCAACGTCCTGACTTTC. It codes for CASNSLGAPGANVLTF.

A few counts support this clone. The chain has TRBV19 and TRBJ1-5; D uncertain. Germline CDR1 LNHDA, CDR2 SQIVND (reference sequence). Trimming removed 2 bases from V and 7 bases from J, with 12 bases in between. This CDR3 contains 14 residues. Here the CDR3 reads CASSIREPGQPQHF. DNA of the CDR3: TGTGCCAGTAGTATACGCGAGCCCGGGCAGCCCCAGCATTTT. The full variable domain, completed using reference TRBV19 and TRBJ1-5, is DGGITQSPKYLFRKEGQNVTLSCEQNLNHDAMYWYRQDPGQGLRLIYYSQIVNDFQKGDIAEGYSVSREKKESFPLTVTSAQKNPTAFYLCASSIREPGQPQHFGDGTRLSIL.

V usage is TRBV18 and J usage is TRBJ2-5; 8 bases are a match to TRBD2. Germline CDR1 is KGHSH and CDR2 is LQKENI. With 0 bases clipped from V and 7 bases from J, the junction kept 10 bases outside the gene matches. The CDR3 loop spans 16 amino acids. CDR3 in DNA: TGTGCCAGCTCACCACCCGCGGGAGGCGGATGGGGGACCCAGTACTTC. Residues: CASSPPAGGGWGTQYF.

This clone came up a few times. CDR3 loop: CASSAPTGGYTEAFF. The CDR3 DNA is TGTGCCAGTAGTGCCCCGACAGGGGGCTACACTGAAGCTTTCTTT. The gene calls are TRBV19 and TRBJ1-1; 10 nucleotides match TRBD1. Looked up from germline, CDR1 is LNHDA and CDR2 is SQIVND (reference sequence). Germline trimming cut 5 bases from V and 3 bases from J; bases unmatched to any gene: 6. The CDR3 length is 15 residues.

The chain is built from TRBV9 and TRBJ2-5; the D gene is possibly TRBD1 (6 bases). The CDR3 has 15 residues. V was pared by 0 bases and J by 14 bases, with 23 bases between. Germline CDR1 is SGDLS and CDR2 is YYNGEE. For the CDR3, the DNA is TGTGCCAGCAGCGTAGGTGGGGACGTTACAGGGCGATTATACTTC. Translation: CASSVGGDVTGRLYF. Full variable domain (rest looked up from reference TRBV9 and TRBJ2-5): DSGVTQTPKHLITATGQRVTLRCSPRSGDLSVYWYQQSLDQGLQFLIQYYNGEERAKGNILERFSAQQFPDLHSELNLSSLELGDSALYFCASSVGGDVTGRLYFGPGTRLLVL.

This clone showed up just a few times. Other nucleotide sequences from this sample produce the same CDR3. The CDR3 loop is CASSQGRGPPGNEQFF. The DNA of the CDR3 is TGCGCCAGCAGCCAAGGGCGGGGCCCACCCGGCAATGAGCAGTTCTTC. This chain links TRBV4-3 with TRBJ2-1; D may be TRBD2 (6 bases). CDR1 LGHNA and CDR2 YSLEER come from the germline V gene. This CDR3 spans 16 amino acids. V was clipped by 1 base and J by 6 bases, with 16 bases between them.

This clone occurred a few times. The V gene is TRBV6-4, the J gene TRBJ2-7; 9 bases are a match to TRBD1. Germline-derived CDR1 and CDR2 are MRHNA and SNTAGT. There are 16 residues in the CDR3. The J segment lost 3 bases and the V segment lost 6 bases, leaving 12 bases of the junction unmatched. The DNA of the CDR3 is TGTGCCAGCAGCGCGACAGGGGGGGCTAACTACTACGAGCAGTACTTC. This gives the protein CASSATGGANYYEQYF.

The chain carries TRBV30 and TRBJ1-6; 9 bases align to TRBD1. V lost 3 bases and J lost 9; bases outside the gene matches: 6. CDR3 length: 14 residues. CDR1 is GTSNPN and CDR2 is SVGIG in the germline V gene (reference sequence). Here the CDR3 DNA reads TGTGCCTGGAGGGGGACAGGGCTGATTTCACCCCTCCACTTT. The encoded protein is CAWRGTGLISPLHF.

This chain links TRBV28 with TRBJ2-3, with D perhaps TRBD1 (6 bases). CDR3 length equals 17 residues. V lost 4 bases and J lost 1, with 18 bases in between. Looked up from germline, CDR1 is MDHEN and CDR2 is SYDVKM. The CDR3 is CASSSTYRVKGTDTQYF. The DNA for the CDR3 is TGTGCCAGCAGTTCTACCTACAGGGTAAAGGGCACAGATACGCAGTATTTT.

This chain connects TRBV5-4 to TRBJ2-5; D unclear. The CDR3 has 13 amino acids. CDR1 and CDR2 (germline): SGHNT, YYREEE (reference sequence). Deletions cut 0 bases from V and 5 bases from J, with 8 bases between. The CDR3 sequence: CASSLVSRETQYF. The CDR3 DNA reads TGTGCCAGCAGCTTGGTTTCTCGGGAGACCCAGTACTTC.

The CDR3 region is CSVEVGGTEQFF. CDR3 DNA: TGCAGCGTTGAGGTAGGAGGAACGGAGCAGTTCTTC. The chain uses TRBV29-1 and TRBJ2-1, with D possibly being TRBD2 (5 bases). Germline-derived CDR1 and CDR2 are SQVTM and ANQGSEA. This CDR3 contains 12 residues. V dropped 3 bases and J dropped 10 bases, with 13 bases sitting between them.

The V gene is TRBV9, the J gene TRBJ1-5, with D hard to call. V gave up 2 bases and J gave up 9 bases, with 12 bases separating them. Germline V gene lookup returns CDR1 SGDLS and CDR2 YYNGEE. This CDR3 contains 13 residues. CDR3 in amino acids: CASSVQNGGPQHF. DNA of the CDR3: TGTGCCAGCAGCGTTCAAAACGGTGGGCCCCAGCATTTT.

The chain has TRBV5-1 and TRBJ1-6, with D unresolved. Looked up from germline, CDR1 is SGHRS and CDR2 is YFSETQ. V lost 2 bases and J lost 8, with 8 bases in between. The CDR3 consists of 13 residues. The chain's CDR3 is CASSFTDHSPLHF. For the CDR3, the DNA is TGCGCCAGCAGCTTCACAGATCATTCACCCCTCCACTTT. The full variable domain, rest sourced from reference TRBV5-1 and TRBJ1-6, is KAGVTQTPRYLIKTRGQQVTLSCSPISGHRSVSWYQQTPGQGLQFLFEYFSETQRNKGNFPGRFSGRQFSNSRSEMNVSTLELGDSALYLCASSFTDHSPLHFGNGTRLTVT.

This rearrangement joins TRBV2 to TRBJ1-4; weak D call: TRBD1 (5 bases). The germline CDR1 and CDR2 sequences are SNHLY and FYNNEI. CDR3 length equals 12 residues. CDR3 amino acids: CVTAGDEEKLFF. In DNA, the CDR3 is TGTGTCACGGCGGGGGATGAAGAAAAACTGTTTTTT. The entire variable domain, with the rest obtained from reference TRBV2 and TRBJ1-4, is as follows: EPEVTQTPSHQVTQMGQEVILRCVPISNHLYFYWYRQILGQKVEFLVSFYNNEISEKSEIFDDQFSVERPDGSNFTLKIRSTKLEDSAMYFCVTAGDEEKLFFGSGTQLSVL.

This clone was observed a few times. V usage is TRBV9 and J usage is TRBJ2-3; TRBD2 matches 11 bases. CDR3 length equals 16 residues. Germline loops: CDR1 SGDLS, CDR2 YYNGEE. The ends lost 0 bases at V and 4 bases at J; junction bases unmatched: 4. The CDR3 loop reads CASSVVSGRGADTQYF. The CDR3 nucleotides are TGTGCCAGCAGCGTAGTTAGCGGGAGGGGTGCAGATACGCAGTATTTT.